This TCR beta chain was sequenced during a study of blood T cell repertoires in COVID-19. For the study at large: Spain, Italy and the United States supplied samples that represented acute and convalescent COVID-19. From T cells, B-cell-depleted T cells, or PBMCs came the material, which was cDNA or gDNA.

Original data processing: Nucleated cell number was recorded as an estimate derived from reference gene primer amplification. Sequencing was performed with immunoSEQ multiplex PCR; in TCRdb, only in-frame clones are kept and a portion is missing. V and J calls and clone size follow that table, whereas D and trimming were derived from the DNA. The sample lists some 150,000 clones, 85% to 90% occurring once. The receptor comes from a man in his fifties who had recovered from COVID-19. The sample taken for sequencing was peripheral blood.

The CDR3 protein is CASSQLRDLSTEAFF. CDR3 nucleotide sequence: TGTGCCAGCAGCCAGCTGAGGGACTTGAGTACTGAAGCTTTCTTT. The rearrangement links TRBV7-9 to TRBJ1-1; a weak D match, TRBD1 (5 bases). Germline-derived CDR1 and CDR2 are SEHNR and FQNEAQ (reference sequence). V was clipped by 5 bases and J by 5 bases, with 18 bases between them. This CDR3 is 15 amino acids long.